This T cell receptor beta chain was obtained from a study of PD-1 blockade in classical Hodgkin lymphoma. Findings and caveats of the study: CD4+ TCR diversity rose significantly by C4D1, and CD8+ TCR diversity did not. When set against healthy donors, newly diagnosed patients were reported to show lower baseline TCR diversity.

Time point indicated: cycle 4 day 1 (C4D1), after less than 7 weeks of nivolumab. All patients relapsed after autologous stem cell transplantation, and brentuximab vedotin exposure varied. Concerning this clone itself: What it binds is unknown.

Using immunoSEQ multiplex PCR, the repertoire was profiled, and TCRdb retains in-frame clones only, with some absent. The sample has roughly 60,000 clones; about 89% are singletons. V shed 5 bases and J shed 6 bases, with 19 bases lying between them. This CDR3 region has 15 residues. Germline V gene data show CDR1 as SEHNR and CDR2 as FQNEAQ (reference sequence). The source is a human donor with classical Hodgkin lymphoma. This sequence joins TRBV7-9 and TRBJ1-2, with D maybe TRBD1 (5 bases). The sample in question was peripheral blood mononuclear cells (PBMCs), obtained before the fourth cycle of nivolumab. CDR3 nucleotide sequence: TGTGCCAGCAGCCCTCCCAGGGCAGGGTTTGATGGCTACACCTTC. This encodes CASSPPRAGFDGYTF.